These 8 T cell receptor beta chains were all obtained from the same sample, sequenced in a study of CXCR3-negative and CXCR3-positive naive CD8 T cells. In preparing the TRB cDNA libraries, 5' RACE with UMI labels was used. TCRdb re-called the 5' RACE reads, yielding one record per CDR3 amino acid sequence without DNA. The sample has some 68,000 distinct CDR3 sequences. Study findings and constraints: Naive cells positive for CXCR3 carried more hydrophobic TRB CDR3s than CXCR3-negative ones.

These receptors are not linked to any known antigen. Input material: naive CXCR3+ CD8+ T cells from blood. Subset noted: CD45RO-CCR7+CD27+CD95- naive CD8+ T cells expressing CXCR3 (TNR3+). Receptors originate from a human donor in good health. Some clones in this sample may be carry-over from other donors' samples.

The chain combines TRBV5-1 with TRBJ2-3; TCRdb lists TRBD1, though no DNA is available to test this call. The CDR3 has 12 amino acids. The germline V gene has CDR1 SGHRS and CDR2 YFSETQ. The CDR3 reads CASSHGGAEQYF.

The chain is built from TRBV15 and TRBJ1-4. This CDR3 spans 14 amino acids. Germline V CDR1 and CDR2: LNHNV, YYDKDF (reference sequence). The CDR3 sequence: CATSRPSNHEKLFF.

The V and J genes are TRBV10-3 and TRBJ2-1. The CDR3 is 15 residues long. Germline V gene sequence: CDR1 ENHRY, CDR2 SYGVKD. This CDR3 reads CAISDRVPLGNEQFF.

The rearrangement joins TRBV7-8 to TRBJ2-7; the D gene TCRdb calls, TRBD2, cannot be checked with no DNA. Germline V CDR1 and CDR2: SGHVS, FQNEAQ. The CDR3 has 17 amino acids. CDR3 in amino acids: CASSGYSGLTPLYEQYF.

This chain joins TRBV5-4 and TRBJ2-7; TCRdb calls TRBD2, which cannot be checked without DNA. The CDR3 runs 17 residues. Germline assignment: CDR1 SGHNT and CDR2 YYREEE (reference sequence). CDR3: CASSLGPRSEVPYEQYF.

V gene TRBV14 combines with J gene TRBJ2-2. The CDR3 contains 16 residues. Germline V lookup: CDR1 SGHDN, CDR2 FVKESK. CDR3 sequence: CASSQVGDRNTGELFF. Based on the CDR3 plus reference TRBV14 and TRBJ2-2, the full variable domain is EAGVTQFPSHSVIEKGQTVTLRCDPISGHDNLYWYRRVMGKEIKFLLHFVKESKQDESGMPNNRFLAERTGGTYSTLKVQPAELEDSGVYFCASSQVGDRNTGELFFGEGSRLTVL.

J is TRBJ2-3 and V is TRBV6-2 or TRBV6-3; the TCRdb call, TRBD1, lacks DNA for checking. This CDR3 region has 12 residues. Germline loops: CDR1 MNHEY, CDR2 SVGEGT. This CDR3 is CASSYPGGSQYF.

The chain couples TRBV5-6 to TRBJ2-5; TCRdb returns TRBD2, unconfirmable since there is no DNA. Germline V lookup: CDR1 SGHDT, CDR2 YYEEEE. This CDR3 has 11 amino acids. The CDR3 sequence is CASSAGETQYF. The full variable domain, with the rest looked up from reference TRBV5-6 and TRBJ2-5, is DAGVTQSPTHLIKTRGQQVTLRCSPKSGHDTVSWYQQALGQGPQFIFQYYEEEERQRGNFPDRFSGHQFPNYSSELNVNALLLGDSALYLCASSAGETQYFGPGTRLLVL.